A selection of T cell receptor beta chains follows, all from one sample in a study of graft-versus-host responses after intestinal transplantation. These receptors' antigens are unknown. This table comes from immunoSEQ multiplex PCR, and its TCRdb copy is limited to in-frame clones, with some not included. The sample includes about 99,000 clones, 85% to 95% seen only once; the top ten take approximately 0.064%. Sequenced here: unstimulated CD8+ T cells sorted from spleen or lymph node cells, sampled before transplant. Receptors were obtained from a human donor who was the organ donor for an intestinal transplant. The CDR3 runs from the conserved cysteine through the conserved F or W. A D gene is named only where the DNA matches it firmly. Part of the rows lack a size; the others show once, few, many or a class for expanded clones.

J gene | clone size | V gene | D gene | CDR3 DNA | CDR3 protein
TRBJ1-2 | . | TRBV27 | TRBD1 | TGTGCCAGCAGTTCGAGACAGGGGGCTAACTATGGCTACACCTTC | CASSSRQGANYGYTF
TRBJ1-2 | . | TRBV30 | TRBD1 | TGTGCCTGGATGATGACAGGGGAGTGGGGCTACACCTTC | CAWMMTGEWGYTF
TRBJ1-6 | once | TRBV7-9 | TRBD1 | TGTGCCAGCAGCCTTATTACCGGGACAGGGGGCTATTTCTCACCCCTCCACTTT | CASSLITGTGGYFSPLHF
TRBJ2-7 | . | TRBV7-2 | . | TGTGCCAGCAGCTCCCTCCTGGACTTTCATGGAATCTACGAGCAGTACTTC | CASSSLLDFHGIYEQYF
TRBJ1-6 | . | TRBV28 | TRBD1 | TGTGCCAGCAGTTTAGGGACAGGGACTTCACCCCTCCACTTT | CASSLGTGTSPLHF
TRBJ2-3 | . | TRBV9 | TRBD1 | TGTGCCAGCAGCACGGACAGGGAAGCAGATACGCAGTATTTT | CASSTDREADTQYF
TRBJ1-1 | . | TRBV12-5 | TRBD1 | TGTGCTAGTGGTTTGGAAACAGGGGTGGGGCAGGAACCTAATGAAGCTTTCTTT | CASGLETGVGQEPNEAFF
TRBJ2-7 | . | TRBV27 | TRBD1 | TGTGCCAGCTGGGGGACAGGGGGAGACGAGCAGTACTTC | CASWGTGGDEQYF
TRBJ2-7 | . | TRBV2 | . | TGTGCCAGCAACCATAGGACAGTATACGAGCAGTACTTC | CASNHRTVYEQYF
TRBJ2-7 | . | TRBV5-6 | . | TGTGCCAGCAGCTTTGTCCTCGTCCCCTACGAGCAGTACTTC | CASSFVLVPYEQYF
TRBJ2-7 | . | TRBV4-1 | . | TGCGCCAGCAGCCAAAGCCTAGTGAACGAGCAGTACTTC | CASSQSLVNEQYF
TRBJ2-2 | . | TRBV7-2 | . | TGTGCCAGCAGCTTCGGGGGTACCGGGGAGCTGTTTTTT | CASSFGGTGELFF
TRBJ2-5 | . | TRBV27 | TRBD2 | TGTGCCAGCAGTTCTCGGACTAGCGGGAACCAAGAGACCCAGTACTTC | CASSSRTSGNQETQYF
TRBJ2-5 | . | TRBV27 | . | TGTGCCAGAGATAGAATCCAAGAGACCCAGTACTTC | CARDRIQETQYF
TRBJ1-5 | . | TRBV7-8 | . | TGTGCCAGCAGCTTAGCCCTTTACGGACAGCTGGTCGATCAGCCCCAGCATTTT | CASSLALYGQLVDQPQHF
TRBJ2-7 | few | TRBV9 | . | TGTGCCAGCAGCGTAGGTCCTCTCGGCTACGAGCAGTACTTC | CASSVGPLGYEQYF
TRBJ2-3 | . | TRBV2 | . | TGTGCCATTCCCCGGGAGTTAGAAGATACGCAGTATTTT | CAIPRELEDTQYF
TRBJ1-1 | . | TRBV5-5 | TRBD1 | TGTGCCAGCAGAGGGACAGGCCACCCGATTGAAGCTTTCTTT | CASRGTGHPIEAFF
TRBJ2-1 | . | TRBV4-2 | . | TGTGCCAGCAGAGACAGGGAGGACTACAATGAGCAGTTCTTC | CASRDREDYNEQFF